A single sample gave rise to the 18 T cell receptor beta chains below, sequenced in a study of T cell responses to AZD1222 COVID-19 vaccine. Method: immunoSEQ multiplex PCR; TCRdb's copy keeps in-frame clones and lacks some. The table includes about 76,000 clones, about 92% detected once. The sample here was peripheral blood, taken on day 0 of AZD1222 vaccination. These receptors came from an adult in good health.

The chain carries TRBV19 and TRBJ1-5; possible D gene TRBD1, 5 bases. The CDR3 covers 12 residues. Trimming left V 7 bases short and J 6 bases short, with 10 bases between. Germline assignment: CDR1 LNHDA and CDR2 SQIVND (reference sequence). CDR3 nucleotide sequence: TGTGCCAGTAAAAAAGGGGTTCAGCCCCAGCATTTT. Translation: CASKKGVQPQHF.

V gene TRBV4-1 combines with J gene TRBJ1-5, with a tentative D call TRBD1 (6 bases). CDR1 is MGHRA, CDR2 YSYEKL, per germline. Trimming pared 4 bases from V and 4 bases from J, leaving 17 bases between. There are 16 residues in the CDR3. This CDR3 is CASSRGTRAGNQPQHF. In nucleotides, the CDR3 is TGCGCCAGCAGCCGGGGGACACGGGCGGGAAATCAGCCCCAGCATTTT.

The rearrangement joins TRBV18 to TRBJ2-1; 10 bases line up with TRBD2. The CDR3 loop spans 15 amino acids. Germline V gene sequence: CDR1 KGHSH, CDR2 LQKENI. V trimming: 6 bases; J trimming: 4 bases; junction bases outside the gene matches: 6. CDR3 DNA sequence: TGTGCCAGCTCGCCATTAGCGGGGGGATACAATGAGCAGTTCTTC. Its protein product is CASSPLAGGYNEQFF.

CDR3 protein: CASSYEAGPTIYF. The DNA of the CDR3 is TGCGCCAGCAGCTACGAGGCGGGTCCGACCATATATTTT. V and J are TRBV5-1 and TRBJ1-3; no clear D. Trimming left V 3 bases short and J 10 bases short, with 14 bases between. Germline V gene lookup returns CDR1 SGHRS and CDR2 YFSETQ. This CDR3 comprises 13 residues.

This clone occurred a few times. The chain recombines TRBV11-3 with TRBJ2-1; unclear D gene. The V gene's germline CDR1 is SGHNT and CDR2 YENEEA. Deletions cut 1 base from V and 0 bases from J, with 7 bases between. The CDR3 consists of 15 residues. The CDR3 loop is CASSLGGSSYNEQFF. CDR3 nucleotides: TGTGCCAGCAGCTTAGGCGGATCCTCCTACAATGAGCAGTTCTTC.

This chain uses TRBV3-1 (or the pseudogene TRBV3-2) with TRBJ2-7; 7 nucleotides match TRBD1. Germline assignment: CDR1 LGHDT and CDR2 YNNKEL (reference sequence). The CDR3 contains 15 residues. V lost 6 bases, J lost 2 bases, and 10 bases stayed unmatched. The CDR3 spells CASRTPRQGTYEQYF. The CDR3 region has the DNA TGTGCCAGCAGAACTCCCCGACAGGGCACCTACGAGCAGTACTTC.

The V call is TRBV5-1, the J call TRBJ1-6, with TRBD1 as a possible D gene (6 bases). CDR3 length equals 14 residues. The V gene's germline CDR1 is SGHRS and CDR2 YFSETQ. Trimming took off 4 bases at V and 5 bases at J, with 10 bases between the two ends. The CDR3 protein is CASSLGQNNSPLHF. CDR3 coding DNA: TGCGCCAGCAGCCTCGGACAGAATAATTCACCCCTCCACTTT.

This clone was seen once. V is TRBV3-1 (or the pseudogene TRBV3-2) and J is TRBJ1-6; 11 bases agree with TRBD1. Looked up from germline, CDR1 is LGHDT and CDR2 is YNNKEL (reference sequence). The CDR3 extends over 17 amino acids. Trimming removed 1 base from V and 6 bases from J; junction bases left unmatched: 5. CDR3 nucleotide sequence: TGTGCCAGCAGCCAAGTGGCCGGGACAGGGGGTAATTCACCCCTCCACTTT. Residues: CASSQVAGTGGNSPLHF.

The CDR3 nucleotides read TGTGCCACCAGTGATTTGCGCAGCCCGACCGGGGGCTACACCTTC. As protein: CATSDLRSPTGGYTF. The gene calls are TRBV24-1 and TRBJ1-2, with no clear D. CDR1 is KGHDR and CDR2 is SFDVKD in the germline V gene. The CDR3 is 15 residues long. V lost 0 bases, J lost 8 bases, and 15 bases lay in between.

This chain links TRBV5-1 with TRBJ2-7, with 8 nucleotides matching TRBD1. This CDR3 has 14 residues. V shed 4 bases, J shed 2 bases, and the junction held 5 bases outside the gene matches. The germline V gene has CDR1 SGHRS and CDR2 YFSETQ. The DNA of the CDR3 is TGCGCCAGCAGCCGGACAGGGCTACCCTACGAGCAGTACTTC. It codes for CASSRTGLPYEQYF.

This clone turned up a few times. The rearrangement uses TRBV5-1 and TRBJ1-5; D unclear. The V and J ends lost 0 bases and 4 bases respectively, with 8 bases between them. CDR1 is SGHRS, CDR2 YFSETQ, per germline. This CDR3 comprises 14 residues. The CDR3 here is CASSLDGPNQPQHF. As DNA, the CDR3 is TGCGCCAGCAGCTTGGACGGCCCGAATCAGCCCCAGCATTTT.

A few counts support this clone. This chain joins TRBV27 and TRBJ2-1; D may be TRBD2 (6 bases). The CDR3 runs to 14 residues. The germline V and J ends were trimmed by 7 bases and 2 bases, with 12 bases remaining between them. Germline V lookup: CDR1 MNHEY, CDR2 SMNVEV (reference sequence). CDR3 DNA: TGTGCCAGCAAGGGAGGCTATGCCTACAATGAGCAGTTCTTC. It codes for CASKGGYAYNEQFF.

Turning to this clone: Other DNA sequences from this sample encode an identical CDR3 as well. The chain joins TRBV12-3 or TRBV12-4 to TRBJ1-1; D gene ambiguous. The CDR3 loop spans 11 amino acids. V lost 3 bases, J lost 6 bases, and 5 bases lay in between. The CDR3 DNA reads as TGTGCCAGCAGTTTCCTCTCTGAAGCTTTCTTT. This translates into CASSFLSEAFF.

The gene calls are TRBV27 and TRBJ1-4; 7 bases line up with TRBD1. Germline trimming cut 3 bases from V and 8 bases from J; bases unmatched to any gene: 6. Germline CDR1 is MNHEY and CDR2 is SMNVEV (reference sequence). The CDR3 is 14 residues long. DNA for the CDR3: TGTGCCAGCAGTTTCGCAGGGGGAGGAGAAAAACTGTTTTTT. It codes for CASSFAGGGEKLFF. The variable domain in full, with the rest retrieved from reference TRBV27 and TRBJ1-4, is EAQVTQNPRYLITVTGKKLTVTCSQNMNHEYMSWYRQDPGLGLRQIYYSMNVEVTDKGDVPEGYKVSRKEKRNFPLILESPSPNQTSLYFCASSFAGGGEKLFFGSGTQLSVL.

This sequence joins TRBV7-2 and TRBJ2-2; D gene uncertain. This CDR3 is built from 15 residues. The germline V gene encodes CDR1 SGHTA and CDR2 FQGNSA. Trimming removed 3 bases at V and 0 bases at J, with 8 bases between. The CDR3 sequence is CASSLNRPNTGELFF. The CDR3 nucleotides read TGTGCCAGCAGCTTGAATCGGCCGAACACCGGGGAGCTGTTTTTT.

The J gene is TRBJ2-1, the V gene TRBV9; TRBD2 aligns across 7 bases. The CDR3 is 16 amino acids. V gave up 4 bases and J gave up 3 bases; unmatched junction bases: 10. CDR1 and CDR2 (germline): SGDLS, YYNGEE. The CDR3 sequence: CASSPIGTTIYNEQFF. CDR3 nucleotides: TGTGCCAGCAGCCCTATCGGGACTACTATCTACAATGAGCAGTTCTTC.

On this clone: Within the sample, other DNA sequences also encode this same CDR3. V gene TRBV20-1 combines with J gene TRBJ1-1; no reliable D call. Trimming pared 3 bases from V and 1 base from J, leaving 3 bases between. The CDR3 spans 11 residues. The V gene's germline CDR1 is DFQATT and CDR2 SNEGSKA (reference sequence). The CDR3 reads CSASANTEAFF. As DNA, the CDR3 is TGCAGTGCTAGCGCGAACACTGAAGCTTTCTTT.

This chain uses TRBV30 with TRBJ1-1; D possibly corresponds to TRBD1 (5 bases). The CDR3 contains 13 residues. The germline V gene encodes CDR1 GTSNPN and CDR2 SVGIG (reference sequence). Trimming cost V 0 bases and J 5 bases, with 10 bases left between them. CDR3 region: CAWSVEGVTEAFF. CDR3 coding DNA: TGTGCCTGGAGTGTTGAAGGGGTTACTGAAGCTTTCTTT.